This is a list of T cell receptor beta chains from one sample in a study of blood T cell repertoires in COVID-19. This table comes from immunoSEQ multiplex PCR, and its TCRdb copy is limited to in-frame clones, with some not included. Among 260,000 or so clones listed, about 87% were seen once. Sample: peripheral blood. These receptors were obtained from a human donor in a cohort sampled during active COVID-19. Both conserved end residues are part of each CDR3. Each record gives: V gene, J gene, CDR3 protein.

TRBV27,TRBJ2-2,CASRTGPGELFF
TRBV28,TRBJ2-7,CASSLAGTGWYEQYF
TRBV6-6,TRBJ1-2,CASSYSMAFNYGYTF
TRBV29-1,TRBJ1-4,CSVEARLGNEKLFF
TRBV28,TRBJ2-7,CASSSRTSGEEYF
TRBV5-6,TRBJ2-7,CARRGQGYYEQYF
TRBV18,TRBJ2-7,CASSPPTGNYEQYF
TRBV2,TRBJ1-2,CASSDRTAEHGYTF
TRBV9,TRBJ1-5,CASSSGTGGIQPQHF
TRBV20-1,TRBJ2-3,CSASLSGSTDTQYF
TRBV5-6,TRBJ1-2,CASSPGSGDGYGYTF
TRBV7-3,TRBJ2-5,CASSPTGTGAETQYF
TRBV28,TRBJ1-1,CASSLGRVAFF
TRBV6-4,TRBJ1-1,CASRRDRWNTEAFF
TRBV19,TRBJ2-2,CASTNSGTGELFF
TRBV5-4,TRBJ1-1,CASSTGQGRAEAFF
TRBV6-2/TRBV6-3,TRBJ2-1,CASSYRTGGDEQFF
TRBV3-1/TRBV3-2,TRBJ1-6,CARGGRGGNREGSSPLHF
TRBV19,TRBJ1-6,CASSMERISPLHF
TRBV19,TRBJ1-1,CASSKSVGMAFF
TRBV6-6,TRBJ1-1,CASTQTPNTEAFF
TRBV2,TRBJ2-2,CAWTGGWATGELFF
TRBV29-1,TRBJ1-1,CSAASTPGTEAFF
TRBV12-3/TRBV12-4,TRBJ2-1,CASSFLAVSLFF
TRBV11-3,TRBJ2-3,CASSLAQRTDTQYF
TRBV5-1,TRBJ2-5,CASSQGTGQETQYF
TRBV12-3/TRBV12-4,TRBJ2-2,CASSLSYGELFF
TRBV6-6,TRBJ2-2,CASSLGTARTGELFF
TRBV4-2,TRBJ2-7,CASSQRLASSYEQYF
TRBV3-1/TRBV3-2,TRBJ2-3,CASSVAGSTDTQYF
TRBV19,TRBJ2-7,CASTPSSGGPGEQYF
TRBV13,TRBJ2-2,CASSFGGINGELFF
TRBV20-1,TRBJ1-1,CSARGRTEAFF
TRBV7-2,TRBJ2-5,CASSQLAGVSGTQYF
TRBV6-5,TRBJ2-7,CASSKDRRYEQYF
TRBV25-1,TRBJ1-6,CASSSYGQGRDSPLHF
TRBV12-3/TRBV12-4,TRBJ2-7,CASSFGVLYEQYF
TRBV5-1,TRBJ2-2,CASRPGSGPTGELFF
TRBV29-1,TRBJ1-3,CSVVGARANGNTIYF
TRBV5-1,TRBJ2-7,CASRLGANSYEQYF
TRBV4-1,TRBJ2-7,CASSPVDGGGYEQYF